Presented here are 23 T cell receptor beta chains from one specimen sequenced in a study of T-cell memory formation after mild COVID-19. One entry per CDR3 protein results from TCRdb running MiXCR on the 5' RACE reads. The sample records more than 300,000 distinct CDR3 sequences, around an eighth being singletons. Sample: PBMCs or a T cell subset sorted from them (not recorded which). These receptors originate from a man younger than 30 who had mild COVID-19 (a few samples of this study predate the infection). Cell type and time point are not known.

This clonotype was counted only a few times. The V gene is TRBV4-1, the J gene TRBJ2-1, with TRBD2 matching over 12 bases. The CDR3 is 16 residues long. The junction had 7 bases not matched to a gene; V was cut back by 3 bases and J by 7 bases. Looked up from germline, CDR1 is MGHRA and CDR2 is YSYEKL. CDR3 sequence (DNA): TGCGCCAGCAGCCAGCCTAGCGGGGGGGCGGGGAATGAGCAGTTCTTC. It translates to CASSQPSGGAGNEQFF.

This chain joins TRBV5-1 and TRBJ2-1; 8 nucleotides match TRBD2. V was pared by 5 bases and J by 4 bases, with 8 bases of the junction left unmatched. Per the germline V gene, CDR1 is SGHRS and CDR2 is YFSETQ. The CDR3 contains 15 residues. The CDR3 loop is CASSSGTSVYNEQFF. Here the CDR3 DNA reads TGCGCCAGCAGTTCCGGGACTAGTGTGTACAATGAGCAGTTCTTC.

This clonotype was recorded a few times. Written as DNA, the CDR3 is TGTGCCAGCAGCTCCCGGGACAGGACCCACGAGCAGTACTTC. Translation gives CASSSRDRTHEQYF. The rearrangement joins TRBV11-3 to TRBJ2-7; 8 bases fit TRBD1. Germline CDR1 is SGHNT and CDR2 is YENEEA. V shed 4 bases, J shed 5 bases, and the junction held 7 bases outside the gene matches. This CDR3 has 14 amino acids.

This rearrangement joins TRBV6-2 or TRBV6-3 to TRBJ2-2; D is possibly TRBD1 (5 bases). Per the germline V gene, CDR1 is MNHEY and CDR2 is SVGEGT. V lost 0 bases to trimming and J lost 8 bases, with 16 bases between them. The CDR3 has 16 residues. CDR3 region: CASSYSGVKARGELFF. In DNA, the CDR3 is TGTGCCAGCAGTTACTCAGGGGTGAAGGCCCGAGGGGAGCTGTTTTTT.

This clonotype turned up a few times. The chain combines TRBV11-2 with TRBJ1-6; D is unresolved. The germline V and J ends were trimmed by 6 bases and 9 bases, with 12 bases remaining between them. Germline CDR1 and CDR2: SGHAT and FQNNGV. The CDR3 is 13 residues long. The CDR3 DNA reads as TGTGCCAGCAGTGGGGAACGGGGTTCACCCCTCCACTTT. The encoded protein is CASSGERGSPLHF. The full variable domain, completed using reference TRBV11-2 and TRBJ1-6, is EAGVAQSPRYKIIEKRQSVAFWCNPISGHATLYWYQQILGQGPKLLIQFQNNGVVDDSQLPKDRFSAERLKGVDSTLKIQPAKLEDSAVYLCASSGERGSPLHFGNGTRLTVT.

This clonotype showed up many times. J is TRBJ2-1 and V is TRBV7-3; TRBD1 agrees at 9 bases. Unmatched junction bases numbered 4, after V lost 1 base and J lost 6 bases. This CDR3 region has 15 residues. Germline values: CDR1 SGHTA, CDR2 FQGTGA. Written as DNA, the CDR3 is TGTGCCAGCAGCTTAAAGGACAGGGGTTTCAATGAGCAGTTCTTC. Its translation: CASSLKDRGFNEQFF.

This clonotype has a handful of counts. This chain joins TRBV5-1 and TRBJ2-7, with D possibly matching TRBD1 (6 bases). The CDR3 length is 15 residues. Germline CDR1 reads SGHRS; CDR2 reads YFSETQ. Trimming removed 0 bases at V and 3 bases at J, with 13 bases between. The CDR3 DNA follows: TGCGCCAGCAGCTTGGGAGGGGAAGGGGGCTACGAGCAGTACGTC. Its protein is CASSLGGEGGYEQYV.

V is TRBV4-1 and J is TRBJ2-4, with 10 nucleotides matching TRBD2. The germline CDR1 and CDR2 sequences are MGHRA and YSYEKL. This CDR3 region has 20 residues. V trimming: 1 base; J trimming: 0 bases; junction bases outside the gene matches: 12. The CDR3 sequence: CASSQVGRLAGLLAKNIQYF. The CDR3 nucleotides read TGCGCCAGCAGCCAAGTGGGGAGACTAGCGGGTCTACTAGCCAAAAACATTCAGTACTTC.

This clonotype was counted a few times. Here the CDR3 reads CASSLYRGDTEAFF. The DNA for the CDR3 is TGTGCCAGCAGCCTGTACAGGGGGGACACTGAAGCTTTCTTT. The chain uses TRBV7-2 and TRBJ1-1; 8 bases are shared with TRBD1. The CDR3 consists of 14 residues. The ends lost 5 bases at V and 3 bases at J; junction bases unmatched: 5. The germline V gene has CDR1 SGHTA and CDR2 FQGNSA. The complete variable domain, with remaining parts taken from reference TRBV7-2 and TRBJ1-1, reads GAGVSQSPSNKVTEKGKDVELRCDPISGHTALYWYRQSLGQGLEFLIYFQGNSAPDKSGLPSDRFSAERTGGSVSTLTIQRTQQEDSAVYLCASSLYRGDTEAFFGQGTRLTVV.

This chain links TRBV7-7 with TRBJ2-7; tentatively, D is TRBD2 (5 bases). V dropped 3 bases and J dropped 2 bases, with 11 bases sitting between them. CDR3 size: 14 residues. The germline V gene encodes CDR1 SSHAT and CDR2 FNYEAQ (reference sequence). CDR3 region: CASSFRRVTYEQYF. The CDR3 bases are TGTGCCAGCAGCTTCCGGCGGGTCACCTACGAGCAGTACTTC.

The CDR3 region has the DNA TGTGCCAGCAGTGTTGGACAGGAGGTCGGTGAAAAACTGTTTTTT. Translated, it gives CASSVGQEVGEKLFF. This rearrangement joins TRBV6-1 to TRBJ1-4; 7 bases map to TRBD1. This CDR3 contains 15 residues. V trimming: 4 bases; J trimming: 7 bases; junction bases outside the gene matches: 9. The germline V gene has CDR1 MNHNS and CDR2 SASEGT.

The V gene is TRBV6-5, the J gene TRBJ2-1; D is undetermined. Looked up from germline, CDR1 is MNHEY and CDR2 is SVGAGI. CDR3 length: 14 amino acids. The V gene lost 2 bases and the J gene lost 6 bases, with 11 bases spanning the gap. The CDR3 DNA reads TGTGCCAGCAGTTACACGACTGAGGCCAATGAGCAGTTCTTC. Translation gives CASSYTTEANEQFF.

This clonotype was detected a few times. The chain combines TRBV10-2 with TRBJ1-6, with D possibly matching TRBD1 (5 bases). This CDR3 has 15 amino acids. CDR1 is WSHSY and CDR2 is SAAADI in the germline V gene. Trimming removed 6 bases at V and 3 bases at J, with 12 bases between. CDR3 in DNA: TGCGCCAGCAGGGGGGAGGTTCGCTATAATTCACCCCTCCACTTT. Its translation: CASRGEVRYNSPLHF.

The V call is TRBV20-1, the J call TRBJ2-2; the match to TRBD2 covers 10 bases. Germline assignment: CDR1 DFQATT and CDR2 SNEGSKA (reference sequence). V lost 0 bases, J lost 6 bases, and 7 bases stayed unmatched. CDR3 length: 16 amino acids. The DNA for the CDR3 is TGCAGTGCTAGAGATCGCCGAGCGGGGGGGCCCGGGGAGCTGTTTTTT. It is translated as CSARDRRAGGPGELFF.

This chain joins TRBV7-9 and TRBJ1-2, with no clear D. CDR3 length equals 10 residues. V lost 0 bases, J lost 10 bases, and 3 bases lay in between. Looked up from germline, CDR1 is SEHNR and CDR2 is FQNEAQ (reference sequence). CDR3 sequence (DNA): TGTGCCAGCAGCTTAGCGGACTACACCTTC. As protein: CASSLADYTF.

This clonotype has a handful of counts. The chain links TRBV5-1 to TRBJ2-7; 11 bases are a match to TRBD2. The ends lost 2 bases at V and 4 bases at J; junction bases unmatched: 5. This CDR3 is 15 amino acids long. Per the germline V gene, CDR1 is SGHRS and CDR2 is YFSETQ. CDR3 DNA sequence: TGCGCCAGCAGCTTCTTGACTAGCGGGGTATACGAGCAGTACTTC. Protein product: CASSFLTSGVYEQYF.

The chain recombines TRBV10-3 with TRBJ2-3; 8 positions match TRBD2. CDR1 and CDR2 from the germline V gene are ENHRY and SYGVKD. Trimming took 0 bases from V and 3 from J; bases not matched to a gene: 2. The CDR3 spans 15 residues. The CDR3 spells CAISESPGGTDTQYF. The CDR3 coding sequence is TGTGCCATCAGTGAGTCGCCGGGGGGGACAGATACGCAGTATTTT.

This rearrangement joins TRBV3-1 to TRBJ2-1, with 8 bases that match TRBD1. Germline V gene sequence: CDR1 LGHDT, CDR2 YNNKEL (reference sequence). The CDR3 consists of 16 residues. Trimming cost V 3 bases and J 4 bases; bases outside gene matches: 8. CDR3 sequence: CASSHLGTGLYNEQFF. DNA of the CDR3: TGTGCCAGCAGCCACCTGGGGACAGGACTATACAATGAGCAGTTCTTC.

The chain has TRBV20-1 and TRBJ2-3, with D perhaps TRBD1 (6 bases). This CDR3 region has 16 residues. Trimming shortened V by 3 bases and J by 7 bases, and 23 bases separated the two germline ends. From germline, CDR1 is DFQATT and CDR2 SNEGSKA (reference sequence). CDR3 sequence: CSARGQGTASQNTQYF. The CDR3 DNA is TGCAGTGCTAGGGGTCAGGGGACCGCGTCACAAAATACGCAGTATTTT.

This clonotype was observed a handful of times. This chain uses TRBV15 with TRBJ1-5; a possible D gene is TRBD1 (6 bases). The germline V gene encodes CDR1 LNHNV and CDR2 YYDKDF (reference sequence). V was pared by 0 bases and J by 0 bases, with 15 bases between. This CDR3 region has 18 residues. This CDR3 is CATSREYRVGDSNQPQHF. In nucleotides, the CDR3 is TGTGCCACCAGCAGAGAATACAGGGTAGGGGATAGCAATCAGCCCCAGCATTTT.

The rearrangement uses TRBV7-3 and TRBJ2-2, with TRBD2 matching over 11 bases. Germline V gives CDR1 SGHTA, CDR2 FQGTGA. CDR3 length equals 16 residues. V lost 1 base, J lost 6 bases, and 4 bases stayed unmatched. The CDR3 DNA reads as TGTGCCAGCAGCTTAAGCCTAGCGGGGGGTCCCGGGGAGCTGTTTTTT. Translated: CASSLSLAGGPGELFF.

V is TRBV29-1 and J is TRBJ1-1; no clear D. Germline CDR1 is SQVTM and CDR2 is ANQGSEA. There are 13 residues in the CDR3. The germline V and J ends were trimmed by 4 bases and 4 bases, with 13 bases remaining between them. The CDR3 sequence is CSVVRDTGTEAFF. The CDR3 DNA reads as TGCAGCGTTGTTCGGGATACGGGCACTGAAGCTTTCTTT.

The chain is built from TRBV18 and TRBJ2-2; TRBD2 agrees at 8 bases. With V trimmed by 3 bases and J by 10 bases, 4 bases remained unmatched. Germline V gives CDR1 KGHSH, CDR2 LQKENI. The CDR3 consists of 13 residues. CDR3 DNA: TGTGCCAGCTCACCCCGGGGGGGCGCGGAGCTGTTTTTT. Its translation is CASSPRGGAELFF.